This entry is about one T cell receptor (beta chain). The CDR3 loop spans 13 amino acids. The V end lost 7 bases, the J end lost 4 bases, and 8 bases lay between the germline ends. In germline, CDR1 is MGHDK, CDR2 SYGVNS. The sample belongs to a study of blood T cell repertoires in COVID-19. Study summary: COVID-19 samples from acute and convalescent phases originated in the United States, Italy and Spain. Nucleic acid was either cDNA or gDNA, and it came from T cells, B-cell-depleted T cells, or PBMCs.

The authors' processing: Using reference gene primer amplification, nucleated cell counts were estimated. This table comes from immunoSEQ multiplex PCR, and its TCRdb copy is limited to in-frame clones, with some not included. V, J and clone size are those of that table, while D and trimming were read from the DNA. The sample consists of roughly 240,000 clones, approximately 86% of them appearing once. This sequence joins TRBV25-1 and TRBJ2-6, with a weak D call TRBD1 (5 bases). The clonotype was recovered from a woman aged 55-70 years who had recovered from COVID-19. Material: peripheral blood. CDR3 amino acids: CASTGPGANVLTF. The CDR3 DNA is TGTGCCAGCACAGGGCCCGGGGCCAACGTCCTGACTTTC.